What follows are 3 T cell receptor beta chains derived from one specimen sequenced in a study of CD8+CD57+ T cells in acquired aplastic anemia. The template used for profiling TCR beta VDJ and CDR3 was genomic DNA. Using its own MiXCR run on the reads, TCRdb lists one record per CDR3 protein. The table includes around 250,000 distinct CDR3 sequences, 65% to 90% detected once. All sequencing subjects had displayed CD8+CD57+ cell expansion on flow cytometry. The sequencing sample was made of sorted CD4+, CD8+, or CD8+CD57+ T cells (not recorded which) from PBMCs. These receptors were obtained from a human donor with aplastic anemia.

The chain is built from TRBV7-2 and TRBJ2-7; 8 bases agree with TRBD1. Germline CDR1 reads SGHTA; CDR2 reads FQGNSA. J lost 10 bases, V lost 4 bases, and 12 bases had no gene match. The CDR3 is 14 residues long. The CDR3 nucleotides are TGTGCCAGCAGCTGGCCAGGGGGCGCCGACTATCAGTACTTC. Translated, it gives CASSWPGGADYQYF.

The chain joins TRBV7-2 to TRBJ2-3, with D perhaps matching TRBD1 or TRBD2 (5 bases each). The V end lost 3 bases, the J end lost 11 bases, and 27 bases lay between the germline ends. CDR3 length: 17 amino acids. Germline loops: CDR1 SGHTA, CDR2 FQGNSA. The CDR3 sequence: CASSLRWGTSSYNEQYF. CDR3 DNA: TGTGCCAGCAGCTTGCGTTGGGGGACGAGCTCCTACAATGAGCAGTATTTT.

This rearrangement joins TRBV2 to TRBJ2-5, with D tentatively TRBD2 (6 bases). Deletions cut 4 bases from V and 14 bases from J, with 23 bases between. CDR1 SNHLY and CDR2 FYNNEI come from the germline V gene. The CDR3 loop spans 14 amino acids. CDR3 coding DNA: TGTGCCAGCAGTGCTGGGGGGTCACAAGAGAACCTCTACTTC. Residues: CASSAGGSQENLYF.